The clone carrying this T cell receptor beta chain was detected only a few times. This library used about 360 ng RNA and molecular barcoded adaptors spanning alpha/delta and beta/gamma chains. TCRdb re-called the reads through MiXCR, storing one row per CDR3 protein. Among 45,000 to 50,000 distinct CDR3 sequences, about 12% were seen once, and the ten largest hold approximately 15%. The data belong to a study of read filtering for tumor transcriptome and immune sequencing. V gave up 0 bases and J gave up 4 bases, with 10 bases separating them. The CDR3 loop spans 15 amino acids. Germline lookup yields CDR1 LGHNA and CDR2 YSLEER.

The chain combines TRBV4-3 with TRBJ1-5, with no clear D. The sequencing input was a population of CD138-negative cells sorted from bone marrow. The source of this sequence is a donor aged 40 or over with multiple myeloma. Here the CDR3 reads CASSQDLSQNQPQHF. The CDR3 DNA sequence: TGCGCCAGCAGCCAAGATCTTTCCCAGAATCAGCCCCAGCATTTT.